The following is a TCR beta chain sequence with its context. This sample was included in a study of blood T cell repertoires in COVID-19. At the level of the study: Samples of COVID-19 (acute and convalescent) were obtained from the United States, Italy and Spain.

The Seattle site enrolled patients during active infection and followed them longitudinally. CDR1 and CDR2 (germline): SGHRS, YFSETQ. The CDR3 runs 15 residues. V was pared by 4 bases and J by 1 base, with 7 bases of the junction left unmatched. The repertoire was sequenced with immunoSEQ multiplex PCR; TCRdb's copy has only in-frame clones and lacks some. The sample yields roughly 200,000 clones, 65% to 85% seen once. The clonotype was recovered from a woman aged 40 to 50 with COVID-19, enrolled during active disease. The V gene is TRBV5-1, the J gene TRBJ1-2, with TRBD1 matching 7 bases. The sample comprised peripheral blood. As DNA, the CDR3 is TGCGCCAGCAGCCAGCAGCAGGGGGATAACTATGGCTACACCTTC. It translates to CASSQQQGDNYGYTF.